This T cell receptor (beta chain) was sequenced during a study of beta chain features in type 1 diabetes. On the study more broadly: Patient and healthy donor groups were alike in age, gender and cell yields.

Looked up from germline, CDR1 is MNHEY and CDR2 is SVGAGI. The CDR3 extends over 14 amino acids. Between the trimmed V and J ends, which lost 5 bases and 0 bases, there was a span of 10 bases. The study reverse transcribed the entire isolated RNA, so it sequenced expressed TCRB transcripts. Each sample of naive, central memory or regulatory T cells had, on average, about 3.57 million reads. The table came from immunoSEQ multiplex PCR; TCRdb's copy has only in-frame clones and leaves some out. Among 850,000 to 900,000 clones listed, roughly 15% were seen once. The chain uses TRBV6-5 and TRBJ1-2; tentative D call: TRBD1 (5 bases). This receptor was obtained from a woman between 18 and 30 years old in good health. Sample: naive CD4+ T cells from blood. The CDR3 spells CASSPQGANYGYTF. For the CDR3, the DNA is TGTGCCAGCAGTCCGCAGGGAGCTAACTATGGCTACACCTTC.